This T cell receptor (beta chain) was observed in a study of CD8+CD57+ T cells in acquired aplastic anemia. By flow cytometry, patients selected for sequencing had shown an expansion of CD8+CD57+ cells. Severe acquired aplastic anemia was the diagnosis recorded for all patients. By the time of blood sampling, patients had still received no therapy. Study-wide results and caveats: Patients and controls shared approximately 30 CD8+ CDR3 sequences, highly expressed in patients. Patient and control CD8+ Simpson's diversity was not significantly different.

The trim removed 0 bases at V and 5 bases at J, leaving 12 bases unmatched. CDR1 and CDR2 (germline): SGHVS, FQNEAQ. The CDR3 has 17 amino acids. This clonotype appeared a few times. Its antigen is unknown. Both TCR beta VDJ combination and CDR3 sequence profiling were carried out. Genomic DNA was the template for this profiling. Via MiXCR, TCRdb re-called the reads, giving one row per CDR3 protein. In the table there are about 200,000 distinct CDR3 sequences, roughly two thirds of which are singletons. The TCR comes from a human donor with aplastic anemia. Sequenced: sorted CD4+, CD8+, or CD8+CD57+ T cells (not recorded which) from PBMCs. This chain uses TRBV7-8 with TRBJ2-7; 8 nucleotides match TRBD1. The CDR3 region has the DNA TGTGCCAGCAGCTTAGCACACATGACAGGGGAGTACCACGAGCAGTACTTC. It yields the protein CASSLAHMTGEYHEQYF.